Listed here are 13 T cell receptor beta chains from one sample, sequenced in a study of glioma-infiltrating T cells after dendritic cell vaccination. This table comes from immunoSEQ multiplex PCR, and its TCRdb copy is limited to in-frame clones, with some not included. Among under 70,000 clones listed, about 81% were seen once. The sample in question was blood, obtained before dendritic cell vaccination. The receptors stem from a human donor with glioblastoma.

The CDR3: CASRMASGSYEQYF. DNA for the CDR3: TGTGCCAGCAGAATGGCTAGCGGGTCTTACGAGCAGTACTTC. The rearrangement links TRBV13 to TRBJ2-7; the match to TRBD2 covers 8 bases. Unmatched junction bases numbered 8, after V lost 6 bases and J lost 4 bases. This CDR3 has 14 residues. Per the germline V gene, CDR1 is PRHDT and CDR2 is FYEKMQ (reference sequence).

This clone was found once. This sequence joins TRBV5-4 and TRBJ2-1; D perhaps matches TRBD1 (6 bases). The germline V gene encodes CDR1 SGHNT and CDR2 YYREEE (reference sequence). CDR3 size: 14 residues. The ends were cut back, 4 bases at V and 4 bases at J, with 12 bases in the middle. The CDR3 DNA is TGTGCCAGCAGCCTACGGACAGAATACAATGAGCAGTTCTTC. Translated, it gives CASSLRTEYNEQFF.

The rearrangement links TRBV5-1 to TRBJ2-7; tentatively, D is TRBD1 (5 bases). There are 15 residues in the CDR3. The V end was cut by 1 base, the J end by 3 bases, with 14 bases between. In germline, CDR1 is SGHRS, CDR2 YFSETQ. The CDR3 reads CASSLRSGFVYEQYF. The DNA of the CDR3 is TGCGCCAGCAGCTTGAGATCAGGGTTTGTCTACGAGCAGTACTTC.

J is TRBJ1-3 and V is TRBV11-2; D not resolved. V was pared by 7 bases and J by 4 bases, with 5 bases between. Germline loops: CDR1 SGHAT, CDR2 FQNNGV. The length of the CDR3 is 11 residues. CDR3 region: CASNGGNTIYF. CDR3 nucleotide sequence: TGTGCCAGCAACGGGGGAAACACCATATATTTT.

The chain has TRBV5-1 and TRBJ1-2, with a possible D match to TRBD1 (5 bases). V lost 0 bases, J lost 2 bases, and 11 bases lay in between. Germline values: CDR1 SGHRS, CDR2 YFSETQ. CDR3 length equals 15 residues. The CDR3 loop reads CASSLGGQGNYGYTF. In DNA form, the CDR3 reads TGCGCCAGCAGCTTGGGTGGGCAGGGCAACTATGGCTACACCTTC. Filled out from reference TRBV5-1 and TRBJ1-2, the complete variable domain reads KAGVTQTPRYLIKTRGQQVTLSCSPISGHRSVSWYQQTPGQGLQFLFEYFSETQRNKGNFPGRFSGRQFSNSRSEMNVSTLELGDSALYLCASSLGGQGNYGYTFGSGTRLTVV.

The sample holds one count of this clone. The V gene is TRBV19, the J gene TRBJ1-1; D uncertain. V lost 5 bases and J lost 1, with 11 bases in between. The germline V gene encodes CDR1 LNHDA and CDR2 SQIVND (reference sequence). This CDR3 is 14 amino acids long. The DNA for the CDR3 is TGTGCCAGTAGTTATCTGGCCTCGAACACTGAAGCTTTCTTT. Translated, it gives CASSYLASNTEAFF.

The V and J genes are TRBV19 and TRBJ2-5; the D gene is possibly TRBD2 (5 bases). This CDR3 contains 15 residues. Germline lookup yields CDR1 LNHDA and CDR2 SQIVND (reference sequence). The V and J ends lost 6 bases and 2 bases respectively, with 16 bases between them. The CDR3 spells CASSNLGSVQETQYF. The CDR3 coding sequence is TGTGCCAGTAGCAACCTTGGGAGCGTTCAAGAGACCCAGTACTTC.

This chain links TRBV28 with TRBJ2-2; 8 bases align to TRBD1. The CDR3 totals 17 residues. CDR1 is MDHEN, CDR2 SYDVKM, per germline. V trimming: 2 bases; J trimming: 6 bases; junction bases outside the gene matches: 11. The CDR3 DNA reads TGTGCCAGCAGTTTAGGGACAGGTCGTGATATTGCCGGGGAGCTGTTTTTT. It specifies CASSLGTGRDIAGELFF.

This clone was seen only a few times. This sequence joins TRBV20-1 and TRBJ1-1, with D hard to call. The CDR3 is 11 amino acids. Germline CDR1 and CDR2: DFQATT and SNEGSKA (reference sequence). Trimming removed 3 bases at V and 11 bases at J, with 13 bases between. The CDR3 bases are TGCAGTGCTAGTCCTGTGGGGAGGGCTTTCTTT. Its protein product is CSASPVGRAFF.

This chain links TRBV5-4 with TRBJ2-2; 9 bases are shared with TRBD1. Unmatched junction bases numbered 8, after V lost 4 bases and J lost 4 bases. Germline CDR1 SGHNT, CDR2 YYREEE (reference sequence). The CDR3 is 16 residues long. The CDR3 bases are TGTGCCAGCAGCACCTACCGGGACAGGGTCACCGGGGAGCTGTTTTTT. Protein sequence: CASSTYRDRVTGELFF.

The chain uses TRBV5-1 and TRBJ2-5; 8 bases agree with TRBD1. Gene TRBJ2-7 matches the end of the DNA better, so the J call may be wrong. CDR3 length equals 15 residues. Germline CDR1 reads SGHRS; CDR2 reads YFSETQ. CDR3 nucleotide sequence: TGCGCCAGCAGCTTTGGCCTCCAGGGGGCTTACGAGCAGTACTTC. It encodes CASSFGLQGAYEQYF.

In DNA form, the CDR3 reads TGTGCCATCAGTGAAGAGGGGGTTAGACCCTACGAGCAGTACTTC. Protein: CAISEEGVRPYEQYF. The chain uses TRBV10-3 and TRBJ2-7, with D tentatively TRBD1 (6 bases). V was cut by 3 bases and J by 2 bases, with 14 bases left in between. This CDR3 is built from 15 residues. Germline V gene lookup returns CDR1 ENHRY and CDR2 SYGVKD.

This chain uses TRBV7-9 with TRBJ2-4; TRBD2 might be the D (5 bases). V dropped 5 bases and J dropped 0 bases, with 11 bases sitting between them. The germline gives CDR1 SEHNR, CDR2 FQNEAQ (reference sequence). This CDR3 has 15 residues. CDR3 residues: CASSTHTRAKNIQYF. Here the CDR3 DNA reads TGTGCCAGCAGCACACATACTAGAGCCAAAAACATTCAGTACTTC.